This T cell receptor beta chain was found in a study of T-cell reconstitution after alpha-beta-depleted transplantation in children. Unique molecular identifiers were incorporated when the TCRbeta library was constructed. In TCRdb, the PCR reads were re-called with MiXCR into one record per CDR3 protein. The repertoire includes 100,000 to 150,000 distinct CDR3 sequences, 20% to 25% of them detected once, and roughly a tenth sits in the top ten. J lost 3 bases, V lost 3 bases, and 3 bases had no gene match. The CDR3 runs 15 residues. The starting material was PBMCs, mostly from graft donor cells, obtained 180 days after TCRalphabeta/CD19-depleted stem cell transplant. The chain links TRBV12-3 or TRBV12-4 to TRBJ2-5, with 11 bases aligning to TRBD1. The sequence came from a male patient aged 2 to 10 who had a stem cell transplant for chronic granulomatous disease, so the T cells may come from the graft donor. CDR3 sequence: CASSLRTGGKETQYF. The CDR3 DNA follows: TGTGCCAGCAGTTTGAGGACAGGGGGCAAAGAGACCCAGTACTTC.